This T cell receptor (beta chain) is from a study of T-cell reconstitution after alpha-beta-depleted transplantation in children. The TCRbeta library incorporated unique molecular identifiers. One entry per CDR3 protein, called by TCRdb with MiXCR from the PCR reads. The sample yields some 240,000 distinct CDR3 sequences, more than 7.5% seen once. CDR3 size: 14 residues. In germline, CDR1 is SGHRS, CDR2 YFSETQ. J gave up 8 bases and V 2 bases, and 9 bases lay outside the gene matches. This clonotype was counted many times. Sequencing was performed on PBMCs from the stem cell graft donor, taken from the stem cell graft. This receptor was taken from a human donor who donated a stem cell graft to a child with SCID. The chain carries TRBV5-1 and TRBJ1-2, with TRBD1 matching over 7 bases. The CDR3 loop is CASSFAGGAQGYTF. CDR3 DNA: TGCGCCAGCAGCTTCGCAGGGGGAGCACAAGGCTACACCTTC. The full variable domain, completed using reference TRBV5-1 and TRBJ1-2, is KAGVTQTPRYLIKTRGQQVTLSCSPISGHRSVSWYQQTPGQGLQFLFEYFSETQRNKGNFPGRFSGRQFSNSRSEMNVSTLELGDSALYLCASSFAGGAQGYTFGSGTRLTVV.